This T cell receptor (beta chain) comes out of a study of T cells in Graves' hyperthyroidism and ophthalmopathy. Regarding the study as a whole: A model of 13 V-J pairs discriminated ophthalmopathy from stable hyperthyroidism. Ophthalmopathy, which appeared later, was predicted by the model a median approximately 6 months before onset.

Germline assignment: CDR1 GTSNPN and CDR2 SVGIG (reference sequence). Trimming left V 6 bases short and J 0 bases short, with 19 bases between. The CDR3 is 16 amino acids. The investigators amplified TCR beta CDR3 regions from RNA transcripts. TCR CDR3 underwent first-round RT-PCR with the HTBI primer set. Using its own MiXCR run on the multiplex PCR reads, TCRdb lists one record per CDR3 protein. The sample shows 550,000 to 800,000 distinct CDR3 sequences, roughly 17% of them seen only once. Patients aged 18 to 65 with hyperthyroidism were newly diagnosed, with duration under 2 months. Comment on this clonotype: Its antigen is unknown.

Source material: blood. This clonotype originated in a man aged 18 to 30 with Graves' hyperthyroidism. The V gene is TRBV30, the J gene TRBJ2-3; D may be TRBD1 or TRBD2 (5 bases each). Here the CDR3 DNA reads TGTGCCTGTCCGGGACCGGCAGACCCTAGCACAGATACGCAGTATTTT. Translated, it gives CACPGPADPSTDTQYF.